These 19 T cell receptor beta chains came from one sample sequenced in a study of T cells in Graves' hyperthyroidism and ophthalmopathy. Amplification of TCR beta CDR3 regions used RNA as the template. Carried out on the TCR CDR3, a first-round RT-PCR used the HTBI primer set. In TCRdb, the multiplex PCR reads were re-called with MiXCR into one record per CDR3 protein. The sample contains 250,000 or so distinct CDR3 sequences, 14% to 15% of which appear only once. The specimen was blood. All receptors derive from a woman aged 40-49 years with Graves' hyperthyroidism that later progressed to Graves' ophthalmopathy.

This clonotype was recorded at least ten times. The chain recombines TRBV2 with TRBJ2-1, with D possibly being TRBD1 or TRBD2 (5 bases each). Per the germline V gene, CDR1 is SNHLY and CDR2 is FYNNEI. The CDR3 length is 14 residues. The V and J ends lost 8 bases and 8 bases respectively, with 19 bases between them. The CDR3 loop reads CASGRDLTWDEQFF. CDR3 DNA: TGTGCCAGCGGTCGGGACCTAACTTGGGATGAGCAGTTCTTC.

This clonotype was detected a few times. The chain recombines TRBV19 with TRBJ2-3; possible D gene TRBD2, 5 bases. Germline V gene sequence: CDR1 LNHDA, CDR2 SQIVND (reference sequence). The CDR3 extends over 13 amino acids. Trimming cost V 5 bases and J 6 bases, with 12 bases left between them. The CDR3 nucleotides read TGTGCCAGTAGTTGGGAGAGGTGGGATACGCAGTATTTT. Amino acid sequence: CASSWERWDTQYF.

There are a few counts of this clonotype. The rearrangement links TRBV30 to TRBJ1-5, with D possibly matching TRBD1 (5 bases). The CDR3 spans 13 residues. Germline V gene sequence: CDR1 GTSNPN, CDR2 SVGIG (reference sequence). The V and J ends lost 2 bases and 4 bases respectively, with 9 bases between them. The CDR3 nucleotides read TGTGCCTGGAGTAGACAGTTTAATCAGCCCCAGCATTTT. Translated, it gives CAWSRQFNQPQHF.

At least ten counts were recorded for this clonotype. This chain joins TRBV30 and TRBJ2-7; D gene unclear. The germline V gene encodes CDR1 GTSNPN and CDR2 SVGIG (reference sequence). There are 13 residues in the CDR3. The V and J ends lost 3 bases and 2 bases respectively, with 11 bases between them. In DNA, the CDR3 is TGTGCCTGGAGGGACGGTTCCGCCTACGAGCAGTACTTC. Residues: CAWRDGSAYEQYF.

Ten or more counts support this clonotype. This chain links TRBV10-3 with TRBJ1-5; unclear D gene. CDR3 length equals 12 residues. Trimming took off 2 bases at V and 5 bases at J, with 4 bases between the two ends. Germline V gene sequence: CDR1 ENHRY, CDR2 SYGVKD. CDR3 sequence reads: CAISEVDQPQHF. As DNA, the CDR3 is TGTGCCATCAGTGAGGTCGATCAGCCCCAGCATTTT.

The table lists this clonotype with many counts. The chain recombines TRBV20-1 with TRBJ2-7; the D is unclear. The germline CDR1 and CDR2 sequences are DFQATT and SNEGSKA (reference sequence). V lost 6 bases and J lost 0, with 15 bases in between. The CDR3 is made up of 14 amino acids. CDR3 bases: TGCAGTGCCGCGCTAACACTGTACTCCTACGAGCAGTACTTC. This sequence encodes CSAALTLYSYEQYF.

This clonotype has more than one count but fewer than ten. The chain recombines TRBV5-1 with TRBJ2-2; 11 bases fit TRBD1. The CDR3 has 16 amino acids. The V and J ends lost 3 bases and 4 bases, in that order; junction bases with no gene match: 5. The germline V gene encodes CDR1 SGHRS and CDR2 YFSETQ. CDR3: CASSSGQGAGTGELFF. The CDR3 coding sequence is TGCGCCAGCAGCTCCGGACAGGGGGCAGGCACCGGGGAGCTGTTTTTT.

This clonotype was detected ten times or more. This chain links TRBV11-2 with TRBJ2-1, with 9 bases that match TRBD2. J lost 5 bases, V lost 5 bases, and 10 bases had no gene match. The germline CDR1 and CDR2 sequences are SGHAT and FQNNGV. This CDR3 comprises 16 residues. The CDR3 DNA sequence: TGTGCCAGCAGCCCTACGCTAGCGGGGATTAACAATGAGCAGTTCTTC. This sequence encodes CASSPTLAGINNEQFF.

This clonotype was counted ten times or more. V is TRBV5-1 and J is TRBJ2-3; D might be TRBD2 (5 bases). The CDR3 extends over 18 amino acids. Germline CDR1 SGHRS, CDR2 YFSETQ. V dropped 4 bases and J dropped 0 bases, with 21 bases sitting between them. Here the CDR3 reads CASSLLQRLTKSTDTQYF. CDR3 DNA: TGCGCCAGCAGCCTCCTCCAGCGACTAACTAAAAGCACAGATACGCAGTATTTT. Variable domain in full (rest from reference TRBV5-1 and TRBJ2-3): KAGVTQTPRYLIKTRGQQVTLSCSPISGHRSVSWYQQTPGQGLQFLFEYFSETQRNKGNFPGRFSGRQFSNSRSEMNVSTLELGDSALYLCASSLLQRLTKSTDTQYFGPGTRLTVL.

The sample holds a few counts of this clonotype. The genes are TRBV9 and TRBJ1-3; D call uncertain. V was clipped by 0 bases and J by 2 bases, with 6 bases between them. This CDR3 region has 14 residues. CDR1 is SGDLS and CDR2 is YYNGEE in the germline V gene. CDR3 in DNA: TGTGCCAGCAGCGTAGCCTGGACTGGAAACACCATATATTTT. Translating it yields CASSVAWTGNTIYF.

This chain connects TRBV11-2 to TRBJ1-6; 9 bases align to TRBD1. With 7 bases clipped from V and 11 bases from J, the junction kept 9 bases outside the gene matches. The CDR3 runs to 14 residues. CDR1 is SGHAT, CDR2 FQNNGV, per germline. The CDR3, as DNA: TGTGCCAGCAACCCAGGACAGGGGAGGGCACCCCTCCACTTT. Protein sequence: CASNPGQGRAPLHF. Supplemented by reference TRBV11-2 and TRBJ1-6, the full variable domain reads EAGVAQSPRYKIIEKRQSVAFWCNPISGHATLYWYQQILGQGPKLLIQFQNNGVVDDSQLPKDRFSAERLKGVDSTLKIQPAKLEDSAVYLCASNPGQGRAPLHFGNGTRLTVT.

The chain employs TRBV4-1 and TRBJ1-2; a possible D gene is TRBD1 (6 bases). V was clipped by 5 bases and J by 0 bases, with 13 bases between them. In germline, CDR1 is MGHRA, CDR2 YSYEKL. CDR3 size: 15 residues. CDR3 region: CASSTRTAANYGYTF. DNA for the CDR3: TGCGCCAGCAGCACACGGACAGCTGCTAACTATGGCTACACCTTC.

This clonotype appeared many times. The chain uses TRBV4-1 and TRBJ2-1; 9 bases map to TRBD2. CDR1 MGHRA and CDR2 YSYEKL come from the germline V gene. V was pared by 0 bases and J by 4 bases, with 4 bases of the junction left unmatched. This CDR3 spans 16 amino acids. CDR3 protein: CASSQDGTSQYNEQFF. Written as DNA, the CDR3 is TGCGCCAGCAGCCAAGACGGGACTAGCCAATACAATGAGCAGTTCTTC.

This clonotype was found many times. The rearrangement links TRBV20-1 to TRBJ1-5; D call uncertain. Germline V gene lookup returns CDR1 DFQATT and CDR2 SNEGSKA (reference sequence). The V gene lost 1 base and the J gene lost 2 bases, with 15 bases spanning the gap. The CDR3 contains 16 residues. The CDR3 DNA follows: TGCAGTGCTAGAGTACATGGGGTTAGAGGCAATCAGCCCCAGCATTTT. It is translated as CSARVHGVRGNQPQHF.

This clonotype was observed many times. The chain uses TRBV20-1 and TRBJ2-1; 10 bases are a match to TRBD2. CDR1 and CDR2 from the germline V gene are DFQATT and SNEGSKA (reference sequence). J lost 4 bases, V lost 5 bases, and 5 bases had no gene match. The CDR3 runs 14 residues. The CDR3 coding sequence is TGCAGTGCTGACGGACTAGCGGAGTACAATGAGCAGTTCTTC. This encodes CSADGLAEYNEQFF.

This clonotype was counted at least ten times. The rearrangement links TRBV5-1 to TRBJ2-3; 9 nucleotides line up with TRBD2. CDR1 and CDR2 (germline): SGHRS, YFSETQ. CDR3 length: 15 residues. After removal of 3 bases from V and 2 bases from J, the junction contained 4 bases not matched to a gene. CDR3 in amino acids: CASSYSGGLTDTQYF. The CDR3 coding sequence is TGCGCCAGCAGCTATAGCGGGGGACTCACAGATACGCAGTATTTT. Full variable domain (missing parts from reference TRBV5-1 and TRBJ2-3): KAGVTQTPRYLIKTRGQQVTLSCSPISGHRSVSWYQQTPGQGLQFLFEYFSETQRNKGNFPGRFSGRQFSNSRSEMNVSTLELGDSALYLCASSYSGGLTDTQYFGPGTRLTVL.

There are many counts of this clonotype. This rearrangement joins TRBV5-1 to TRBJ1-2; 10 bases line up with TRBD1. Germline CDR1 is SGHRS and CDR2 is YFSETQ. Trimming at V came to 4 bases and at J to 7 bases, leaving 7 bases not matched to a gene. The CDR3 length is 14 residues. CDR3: CASSITGTGVGYTF. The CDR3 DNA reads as TGCGCCAGCAGCATAACCGGGACAGGGGTTGGCTACACCTTC.

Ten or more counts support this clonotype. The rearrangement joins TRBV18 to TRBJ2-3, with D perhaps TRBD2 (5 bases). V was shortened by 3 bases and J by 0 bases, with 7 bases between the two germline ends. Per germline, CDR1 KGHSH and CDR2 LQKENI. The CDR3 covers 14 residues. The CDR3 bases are TGTGCCAGCTCACCGGACTCTAGCACAGATACGCAGTATTTT. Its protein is CASSPDSSTDTQYF.

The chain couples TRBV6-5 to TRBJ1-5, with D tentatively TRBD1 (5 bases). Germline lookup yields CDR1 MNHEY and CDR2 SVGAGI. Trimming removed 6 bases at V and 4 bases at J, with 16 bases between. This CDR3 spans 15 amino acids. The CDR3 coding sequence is TGTGCCAGCAGATCCTCGGGGGACCTGAATCAGCCCCAGCATTTT. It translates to CASRSSGDLNQPQHF.